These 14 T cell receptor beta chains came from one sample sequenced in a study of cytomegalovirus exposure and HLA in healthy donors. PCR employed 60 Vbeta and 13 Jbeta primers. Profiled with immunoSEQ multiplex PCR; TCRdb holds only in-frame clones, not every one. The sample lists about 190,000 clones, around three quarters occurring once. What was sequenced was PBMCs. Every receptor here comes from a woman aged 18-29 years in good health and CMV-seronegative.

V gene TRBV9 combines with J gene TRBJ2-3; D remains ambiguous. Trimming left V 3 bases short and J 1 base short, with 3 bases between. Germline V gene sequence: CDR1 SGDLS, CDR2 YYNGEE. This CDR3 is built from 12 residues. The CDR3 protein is CASSAGTDTQYF. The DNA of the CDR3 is TGTGCCAGCAGCGCAGGCACAGATACGCAGTATTTT.

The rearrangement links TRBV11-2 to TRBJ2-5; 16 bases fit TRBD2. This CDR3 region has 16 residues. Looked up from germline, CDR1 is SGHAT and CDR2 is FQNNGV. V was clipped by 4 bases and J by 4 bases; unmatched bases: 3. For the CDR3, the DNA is TGTGCCAGCAGCTCGGGACTAGCGGGGGGGACAGAGACCCAGTACTTC. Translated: CASSSGLAGGTETQYF.

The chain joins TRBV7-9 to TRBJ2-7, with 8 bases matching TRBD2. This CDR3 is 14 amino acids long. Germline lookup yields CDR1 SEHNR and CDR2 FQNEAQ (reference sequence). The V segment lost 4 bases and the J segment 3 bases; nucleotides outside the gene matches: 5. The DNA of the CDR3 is TGTGCCAGCAGCTCGGGGGGGGAGGTCTACGAGCAGTACTTC. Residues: CASSSGGEVYEQYF.

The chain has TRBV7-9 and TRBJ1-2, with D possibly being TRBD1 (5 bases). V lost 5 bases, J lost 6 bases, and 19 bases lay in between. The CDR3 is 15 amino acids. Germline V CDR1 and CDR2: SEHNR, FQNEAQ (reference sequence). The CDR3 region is CASSPVQGSGHGYTF. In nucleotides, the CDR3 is TGTGCCAGCAGCCCGGTGCAGGGTTCCGGTCATGGCTACACCTTC.

CDR3 nucleotides: TGCAGCGTTCGGACAGGGGGGTTCGATTCACCCCTCCACTTT. Its translation is CSVRTGGFDSPLHF. The rearrangement joins TRBV29-1 to TRBJ1-6, with 10 bases lining up with TRBD1. V gave up 5 bases and J gave up 8 bases; unmatched junction bases: 6. In germline, CDR1 is SQVTM, CDR2 ANQGSEA. The CDR3 contains 14 residues.

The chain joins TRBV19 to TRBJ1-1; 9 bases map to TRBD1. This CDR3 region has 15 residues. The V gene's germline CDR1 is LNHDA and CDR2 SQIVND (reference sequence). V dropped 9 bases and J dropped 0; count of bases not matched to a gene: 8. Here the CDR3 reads CASLQQGAVNTEAFF. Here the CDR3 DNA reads TGTGCCAGCCTCCAACAGGGGGCGGTGAACACTGAAGCTTTCTTT. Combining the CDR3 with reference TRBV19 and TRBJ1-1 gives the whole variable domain DGGITQSPKYLFRKEGQNVTLSCEQNLNHDAMYWYRQDPGQGLRLIYYSQIVNDFQKGDIAEGYSVSREKKESFPLTVTSAQKNPTAFYLCASLQQGAVNTEAFFGQGTRLTVV.

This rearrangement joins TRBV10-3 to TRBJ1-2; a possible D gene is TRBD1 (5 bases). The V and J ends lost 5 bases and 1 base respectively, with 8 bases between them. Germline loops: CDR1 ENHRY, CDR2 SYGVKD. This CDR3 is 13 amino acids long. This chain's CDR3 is CAISKDINYGYTF. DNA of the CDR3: TGTGCCATCAGTAAGGACATTAACTATGGCTACACCTTC.

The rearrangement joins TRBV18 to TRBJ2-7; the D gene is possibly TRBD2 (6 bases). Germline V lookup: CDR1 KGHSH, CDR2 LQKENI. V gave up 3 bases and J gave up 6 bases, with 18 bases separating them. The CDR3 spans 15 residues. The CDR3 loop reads CASSPVGREAGEQYF. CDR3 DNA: TGTGCCAGCTCACCGGTGGGCAGGGAGGCAGGCGAGCAGTACTTC.

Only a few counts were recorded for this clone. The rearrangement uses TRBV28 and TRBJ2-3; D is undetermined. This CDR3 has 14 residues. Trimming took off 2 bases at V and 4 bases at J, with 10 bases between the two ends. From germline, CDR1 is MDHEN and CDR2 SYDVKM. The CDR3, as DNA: TGTGCCAGCAGTTTAGATTCAACAGCAGATACGCAGTATTTT. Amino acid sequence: CASSLDSTADTQYF.

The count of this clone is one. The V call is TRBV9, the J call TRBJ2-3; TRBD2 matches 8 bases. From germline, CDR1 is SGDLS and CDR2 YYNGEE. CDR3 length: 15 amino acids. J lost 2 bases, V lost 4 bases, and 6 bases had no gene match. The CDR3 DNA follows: TGTGCCAGCAGCCTTAGCGGGACTACCACAGATACGCAGTATTTT. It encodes CASSLSGTTTDTQYF.

CDR3 residues: CASSEALISQPQHF. The CDR3, as DNA: TGTGCCAGCAGTGAAGCCCTAATTAGTCAACCCCAGCATTTT. J is TRBJ1-5 and V is TRBV6-1; no clear D. V was shortened by 0 bases and J by 10 bases, with 13 bases between the two germline ends. In germline, CDR1 is MNHNS, CDR2 SASEGT. The CDR3 length is 14 residues.

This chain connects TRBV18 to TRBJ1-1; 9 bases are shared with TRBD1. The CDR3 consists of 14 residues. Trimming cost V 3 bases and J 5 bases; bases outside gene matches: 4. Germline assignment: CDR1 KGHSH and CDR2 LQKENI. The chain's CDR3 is CASSPDRGRTEAFF. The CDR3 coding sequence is TGTGCCAGCTCACCGGACAGGGGACGAACTGAAGCTTTCTTT. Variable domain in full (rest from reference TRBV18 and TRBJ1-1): NAGVMQNPRHLVRRRGQEARLRCSPMKGHSHVYWYRQLPEEGLKFMVYLQKENIIDESGMPKERFSAEFPKEGPSILRIQQVVRGDSAAYFCASSPDRGRTEAFFGQGTRLTVV.

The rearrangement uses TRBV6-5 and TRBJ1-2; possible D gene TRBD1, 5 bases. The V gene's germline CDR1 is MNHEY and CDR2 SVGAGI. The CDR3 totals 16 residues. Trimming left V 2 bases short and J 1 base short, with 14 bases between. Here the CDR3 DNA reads TGTGCCAGCAGTTACGAAGGGGTCAGCCTTAACTATGGCTACACCTTC. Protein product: CASSYEGVSLNYGYTF.

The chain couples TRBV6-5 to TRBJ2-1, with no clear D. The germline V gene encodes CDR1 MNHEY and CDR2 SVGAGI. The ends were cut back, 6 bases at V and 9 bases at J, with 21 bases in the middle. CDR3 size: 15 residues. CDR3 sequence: CASRNLFSTYSEQFF. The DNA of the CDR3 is TGTGCCAGCAGAAATCTCTTTTCCACTTACTCTGAGCAGTTCTTC.